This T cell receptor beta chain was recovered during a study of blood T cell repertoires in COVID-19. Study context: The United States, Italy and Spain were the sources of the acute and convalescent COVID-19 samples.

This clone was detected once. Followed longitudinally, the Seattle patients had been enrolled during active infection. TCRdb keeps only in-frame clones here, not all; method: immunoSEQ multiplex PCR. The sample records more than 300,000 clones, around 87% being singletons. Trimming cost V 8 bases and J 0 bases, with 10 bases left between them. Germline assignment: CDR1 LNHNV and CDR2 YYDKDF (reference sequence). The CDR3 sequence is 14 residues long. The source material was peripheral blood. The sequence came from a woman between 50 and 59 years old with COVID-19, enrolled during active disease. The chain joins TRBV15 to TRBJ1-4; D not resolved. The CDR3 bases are TGTGCCACCCCCATTGAGCCAACTAATGAAAAACTGTTTTTT. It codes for CATPIEPTNEKLFF.